This T cell receptor beta chain is drawn from a study of cytomegalovirus exposure and HLA in healthy donors. Study-level background: Early released data had tens of millions of unique TCRs, all coming from HLA-typed donors.

Comment on this clone: Its antigen is unidentified.

Study findings and constraints: Association of a missense DCLRE1C variant with TCR beta V- and J-gene trimming was reported in a later analysis. In an earlier analysis, productive rearrangement rates for most beta V segments clustered near 87% or 30%.

From germline, CDR1 is MNHEY and CDR2 SVGAGI. V was clipped by 6 bases and J by 2 bases, with 10 bases between them. The CDR3 spans 13 residues. PCR employed 60 Vbeta and 13 Jbeta primers. Clones were read by immunoSEQ multiplex PCR, and TCRdb kept only the in-frame ones, dropping some. The sample has 100,000 or so clones, 81% seen once. This chain joins TRBV6-5 and TRBJ1-1; D perhaps matches TRBD1 (6 bases). Specimen: PBMCs. The origin of this receptor is a human donor in good health. CDR3 region: CASRETGNTEAFF. As DNA, the CDR3 is TGTGCCAGCAGAGAGACAGGAAACACTGAAGCTTTCTTT.